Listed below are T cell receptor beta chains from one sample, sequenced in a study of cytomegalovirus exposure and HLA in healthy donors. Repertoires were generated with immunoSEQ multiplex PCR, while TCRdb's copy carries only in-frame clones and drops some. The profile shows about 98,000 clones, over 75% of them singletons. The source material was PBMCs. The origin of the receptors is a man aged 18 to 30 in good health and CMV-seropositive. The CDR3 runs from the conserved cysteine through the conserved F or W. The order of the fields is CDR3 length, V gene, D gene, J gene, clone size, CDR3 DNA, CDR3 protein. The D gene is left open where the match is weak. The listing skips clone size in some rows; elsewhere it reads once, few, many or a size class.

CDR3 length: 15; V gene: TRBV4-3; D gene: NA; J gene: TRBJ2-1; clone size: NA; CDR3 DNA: TGCGCCAGCAGCAGCCAGTCGGGCTCCTACAATGAGCAGTTCTTC; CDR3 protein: CASSSQSGSYNEQFF
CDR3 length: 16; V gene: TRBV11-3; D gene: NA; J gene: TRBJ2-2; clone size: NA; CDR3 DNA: TGTGCCAGCAGCGTCGGGGGAGCCGCGAACACCGGGGAGCTGTTTTTT; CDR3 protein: CASSVGGAANTGELFF
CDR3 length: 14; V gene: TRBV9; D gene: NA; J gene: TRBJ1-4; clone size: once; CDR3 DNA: TGTGCCAGCAGCGTATCCTCCCTAGGTGAAAAACTGTTTTTT; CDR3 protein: CASSVSSLGEKLFF
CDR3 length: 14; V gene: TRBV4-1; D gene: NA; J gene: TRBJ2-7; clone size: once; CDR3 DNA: TGCGCCAGCAGCCAAGAACAGGGCTCCTACGAGCAGTACTTC; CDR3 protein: CASSQEQGSYEQYF
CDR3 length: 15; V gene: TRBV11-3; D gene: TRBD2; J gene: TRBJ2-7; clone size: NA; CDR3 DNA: TGTGCCAGCAGCTTAGGAGTTAGCGGGAGGTACGAGCAGTACTTC; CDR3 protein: CASSLGVSGRYEQYF
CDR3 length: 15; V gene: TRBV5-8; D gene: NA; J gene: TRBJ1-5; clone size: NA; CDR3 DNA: TGTGCCAGCAGCTTGGTCCAGAATAGCAATCAGCCCCAGCATTTT; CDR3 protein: CASSLVQNSNQPQHF
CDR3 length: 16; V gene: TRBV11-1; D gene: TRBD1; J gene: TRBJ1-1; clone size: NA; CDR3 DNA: TGTGCCAGCAGCTTAATGGGGGGACAGTTGAACACTGAAGCTTTCTTT; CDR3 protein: CASSLMGGQLNTEAFF
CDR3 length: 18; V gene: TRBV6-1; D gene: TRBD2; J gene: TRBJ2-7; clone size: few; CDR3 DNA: TGTGCCAGCAGTGACACCGGGACTAGCGGGGGTAGAGAATACGAGCAGTACTTC; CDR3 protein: CASSDTGTSGGREYEQYF
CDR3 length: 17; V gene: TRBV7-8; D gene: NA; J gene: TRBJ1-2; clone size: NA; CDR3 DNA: TGTGCCAGCAGCTTAGCATACGCAGGGGCAAATAACTATGGCTACACCTTC; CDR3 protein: CASSLAYAGANNYGYTF
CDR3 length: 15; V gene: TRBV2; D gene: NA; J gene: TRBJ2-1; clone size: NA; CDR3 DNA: TGTGCCAGCAGTGAAAGCAGGATTGGTATAGGTGAGCAGTTCTTC; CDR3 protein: CASSESRIGIGEQFF
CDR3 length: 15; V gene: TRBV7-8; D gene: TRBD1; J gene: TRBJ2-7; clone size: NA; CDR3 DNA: TGTGCCAGCAGCTTAGAAGGGACAGGGGCCTACGAGCAGTACTTC; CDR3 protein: CASSLEGTGAYEQYF
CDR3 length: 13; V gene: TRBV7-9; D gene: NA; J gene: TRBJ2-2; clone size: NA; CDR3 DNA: TGTGCCAGCAGTGCCAGCGGCTCCGGGGAGCTGTTTTTT; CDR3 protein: CASSASGSGELFF
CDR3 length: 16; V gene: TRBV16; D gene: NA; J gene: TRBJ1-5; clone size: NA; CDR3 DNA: TGTGCCAGCAGCCCCCCCGAGATTAATAGCAATCAGCCCCAGCATTTT; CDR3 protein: CASSPPEINSNQPQHF
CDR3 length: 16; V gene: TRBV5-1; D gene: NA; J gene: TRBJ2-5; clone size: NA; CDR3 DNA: TGCGCCAGCAGCCCCGGGTCCAGCGTAGCCGAAGAGACCCAGTACTTC; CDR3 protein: CASSPGSSVAEETQYF
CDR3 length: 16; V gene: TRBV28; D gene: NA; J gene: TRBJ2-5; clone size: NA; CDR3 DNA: TGTGCCAGCAGCCGCGGGGGCGGGAGTACGGAGGAGACCCAGTACTTC; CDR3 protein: CASSRGGGSTEETQYF
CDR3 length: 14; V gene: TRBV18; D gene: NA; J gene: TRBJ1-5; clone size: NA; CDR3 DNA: TGTGCCAGCGCCGTAGGAGGCCCCAGTCAGCCCCAGCATTTT; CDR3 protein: CASAVGGPSQPQHF